This T cell receptor (beta chain) was sequenced for a study of shared clonotypes between healthy human individuals. Study results and limitations: In the sorted subsets, rarefaction showed sequencing was incomplete despite large depth. The genetic and exposure-history diversity represented was limited by few donors. Clonotype sharing among donors, it was expected, would be affected by sequencing depth.

Sorted-subset replicate PCR reactions were performed with 200 ng DNA, corresponding to tens of thousands of T cell genomes. Produced via immunoSEQ multiplex PCR; TCRdb's table is partial and in-frame only. The sample holds roughly 600,000 clones, more than 95% seen once. V was clipped by 3 bases and J by 4 bases, with 4 bases between them. Germline lookup yields CDR1 SEHNR and CDR2 FQNEAQ (reference sequence). This CDR3 comprises 12 residues. Naivety among CD8 cells was defined by CD45RO negativity and positive CCR7 selection, thereby excluding terminally differentiated effector memory CD45RA+ cells. As to this clone: Its antigen is unidentified.

The chain uses TRBV7-9 and TRBJ2-1; D gene unclear. The sample was naive CD8+ T cells sorted from blood. The receptor was derived from a man aged 25-45 years in good health. The CDR3 DNA reads as TGTGCCAGCAGCTTGTGGTACAATGAGCAGTTCTTC. Protein product: CASSLWYNEQFF. The full variable domain, with the rest looked up from reference TRBV7-9 and TRBJ2-1, is DTGVSQNPRHKITKRGQNVTFRCDPISEHNRLYWYRQTLGQGPEFLTYFQNEAQLEKSRLLSDRFSAERPKGSFSTLEIQRTEQGDSAMYLCASSLWYNEQFFGPGTRLTVL.